This T cell receptor beta chain was sequenced during a study of cytomegalovirus exposure and HLA in healthy donors. Study results and caveats: TCR beta V- and J-gene trimming, according to a later analysis, was linked to a missense DCLRE1C variant.

The PCR used 60 Vbeta and 13 Jbeta primers. TCRdb keeps only in-frame clones here, not all; method: immunoSEQ multiplex PCR. The sample records over 75,000 clones, around 82% being singletons. CDR1 and CDR2 (germline): GTSNPN, SVGIG (reference sequence). The V gene end was trimmed by 0 bases and the J gene end by 4 bases; junction bases not matched to a gene: 5. This CDR3 comprises 15 residues. While unrecorded immune exposures were likely, the donors were nominally healthy when sampled. About this clone: As yet, its antigen is unknown.

The source material was PBMCs. This sequence joins TRBV30 and TRBJ2-7; 11 bases agree with TRBD2. The sequence was obtained from a young man in good health and CMV-seropositive. CDR3 coding DNA: TGTGCCTGGAGTGTAACGGGACTAGCGGAATACGAGCAGTACTTC. This translates into CAWSVTGLAEYEQYF.